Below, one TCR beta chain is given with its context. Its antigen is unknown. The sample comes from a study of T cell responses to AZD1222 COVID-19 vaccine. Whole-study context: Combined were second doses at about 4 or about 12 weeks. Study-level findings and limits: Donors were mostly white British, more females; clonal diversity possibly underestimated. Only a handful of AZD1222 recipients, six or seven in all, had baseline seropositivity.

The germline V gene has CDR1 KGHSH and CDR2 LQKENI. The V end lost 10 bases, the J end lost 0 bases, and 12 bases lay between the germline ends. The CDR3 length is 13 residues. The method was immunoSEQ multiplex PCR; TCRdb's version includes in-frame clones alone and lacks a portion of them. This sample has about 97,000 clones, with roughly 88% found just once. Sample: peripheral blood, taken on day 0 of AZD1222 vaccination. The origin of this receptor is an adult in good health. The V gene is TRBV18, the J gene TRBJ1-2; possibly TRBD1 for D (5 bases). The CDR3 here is CATSGGANYGYTF. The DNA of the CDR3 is TGTGCCACCTCCGGGGGTGCTAACTATGGCTACACCTTC.